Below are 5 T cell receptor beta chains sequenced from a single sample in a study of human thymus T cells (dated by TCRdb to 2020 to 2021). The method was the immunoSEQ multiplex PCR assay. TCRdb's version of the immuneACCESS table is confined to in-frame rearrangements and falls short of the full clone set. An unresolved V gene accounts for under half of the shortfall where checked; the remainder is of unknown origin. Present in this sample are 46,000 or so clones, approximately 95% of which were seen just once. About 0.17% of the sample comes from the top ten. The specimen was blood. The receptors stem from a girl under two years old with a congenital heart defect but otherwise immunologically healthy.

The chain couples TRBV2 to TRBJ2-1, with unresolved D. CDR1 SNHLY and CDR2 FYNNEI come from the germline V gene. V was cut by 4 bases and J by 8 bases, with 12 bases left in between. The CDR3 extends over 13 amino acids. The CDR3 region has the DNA TGTGCCAGCAGTGGGAGTAGGGTCCATGAGCAGTTCTTC. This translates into CASSGSRVHEQFF.

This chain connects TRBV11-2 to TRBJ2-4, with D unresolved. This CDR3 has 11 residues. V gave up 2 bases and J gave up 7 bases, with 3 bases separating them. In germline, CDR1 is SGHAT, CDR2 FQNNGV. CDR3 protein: CASSLSNIQYF. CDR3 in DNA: TGTGCCAGCAGCTTATCCAACATTCAGTACTTC.

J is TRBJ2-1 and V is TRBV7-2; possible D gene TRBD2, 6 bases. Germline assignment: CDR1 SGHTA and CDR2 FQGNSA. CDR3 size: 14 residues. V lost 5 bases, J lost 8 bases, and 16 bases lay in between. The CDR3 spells CASSPGTPRDEQFF. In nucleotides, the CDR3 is TGTGCCAGCAGCCCCGGGACTCCGAGGGATGAGCAGTTCTTC.

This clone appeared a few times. The CDR3 region is CASSSTGGWSNQPQHF. The CDR3 nucleotides read TGTGCCAGTAGTTCGACAGGGGGCTGGAGCAATCAGCCCCAGCATTTT. J is TRBJ1-5 and V is TRBV19; 10 bases match TRBD1. CDR1 is LNHDA and CDR2 is SQIVND in the germline V gene (reference sequence). The CDR3 covers 16 residues. The V segment lost 5 bases and the J segment 1 base; nucleotides outside the gene matches: 5.

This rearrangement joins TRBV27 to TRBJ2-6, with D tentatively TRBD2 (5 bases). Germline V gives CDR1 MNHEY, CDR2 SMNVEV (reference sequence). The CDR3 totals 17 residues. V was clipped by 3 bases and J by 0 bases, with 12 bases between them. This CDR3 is CASSFSAGDSGANVLTF. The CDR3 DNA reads TGTGCCAGCAGTTTTTCTGCCGGGGACTCTGGGGCCAACGTCCTGACTTTC. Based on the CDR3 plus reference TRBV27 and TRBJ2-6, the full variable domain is EAQVTQNPRYLITVTGKKLTVTCSQNMNHEYMSWYRQDPGLGLRQIYYSMNVEVTDKGDVPEGYKVSRKEKRNFPLILESPSPNQTSLYFCASSFSAGDSGANVLTFGAGSRLTVL.